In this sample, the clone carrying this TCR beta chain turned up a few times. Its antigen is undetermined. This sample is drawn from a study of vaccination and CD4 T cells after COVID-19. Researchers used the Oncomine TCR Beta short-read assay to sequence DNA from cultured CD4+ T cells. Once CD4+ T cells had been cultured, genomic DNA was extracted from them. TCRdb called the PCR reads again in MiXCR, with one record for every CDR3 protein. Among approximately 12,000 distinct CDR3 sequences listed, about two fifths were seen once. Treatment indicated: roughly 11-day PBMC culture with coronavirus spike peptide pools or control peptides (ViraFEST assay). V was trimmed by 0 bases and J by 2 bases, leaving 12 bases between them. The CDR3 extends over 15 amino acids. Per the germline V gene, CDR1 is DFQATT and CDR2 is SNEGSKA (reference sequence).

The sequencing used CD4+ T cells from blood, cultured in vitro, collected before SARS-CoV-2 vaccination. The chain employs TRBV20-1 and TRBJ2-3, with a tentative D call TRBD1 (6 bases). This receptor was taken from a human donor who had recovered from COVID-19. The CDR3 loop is CSARDPSGATDTQYF. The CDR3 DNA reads TGCAGTGCTAGAGATCCGTCAGGGGCCACAGATACGCAGTATTTT.